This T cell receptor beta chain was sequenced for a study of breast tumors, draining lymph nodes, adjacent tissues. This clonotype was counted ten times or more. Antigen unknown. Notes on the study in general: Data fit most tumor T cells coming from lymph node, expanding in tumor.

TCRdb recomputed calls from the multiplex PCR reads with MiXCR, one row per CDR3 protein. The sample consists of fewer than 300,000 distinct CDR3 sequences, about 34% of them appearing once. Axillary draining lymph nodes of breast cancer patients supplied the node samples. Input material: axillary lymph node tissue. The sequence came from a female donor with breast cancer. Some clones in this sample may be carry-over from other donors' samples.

CDR3 in DNA: TGCAGTGCATCAGACAGGGCGAGGGGGGGATCCTACGAGCAGTACTTC. Protein: CSASDRARGGSYEQYF. The chain combines TRBV20-1 with TRBJ2-7, with D perhaps given as TRBD1 or TRBD2 (7 bases each). The germline CDR1 and CDR2 sequences are DFQATT and SNEGSKA (reference sequence). The CDR3 sequence is 16 residues long. Between the trimmed V and J ends, which lost 6 bases and 1 base, there was a span of 22 bases.